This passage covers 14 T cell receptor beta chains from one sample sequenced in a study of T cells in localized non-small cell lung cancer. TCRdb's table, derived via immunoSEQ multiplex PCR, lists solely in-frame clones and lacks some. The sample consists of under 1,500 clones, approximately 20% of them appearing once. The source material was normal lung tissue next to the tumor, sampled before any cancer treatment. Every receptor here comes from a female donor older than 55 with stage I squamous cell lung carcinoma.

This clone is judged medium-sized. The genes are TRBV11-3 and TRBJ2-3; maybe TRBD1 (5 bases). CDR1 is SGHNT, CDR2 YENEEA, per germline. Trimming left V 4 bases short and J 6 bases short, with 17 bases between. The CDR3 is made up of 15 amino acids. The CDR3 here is CASSSPTAPTDTQYF. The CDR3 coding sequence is TGTGCCAGCAGCTCCCCGACAGCACCCACGGATACGCAGTATTTT.

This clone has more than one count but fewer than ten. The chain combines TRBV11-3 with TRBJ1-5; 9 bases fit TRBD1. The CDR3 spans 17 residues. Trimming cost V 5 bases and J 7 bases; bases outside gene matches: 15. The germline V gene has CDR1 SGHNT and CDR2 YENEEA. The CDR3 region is CASSHLNPGTGYQPQHF. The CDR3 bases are TGTGCCAGCAGCCACCTAAACCCCGGGACAGGGTACCAGCCCCAGCATTTT.

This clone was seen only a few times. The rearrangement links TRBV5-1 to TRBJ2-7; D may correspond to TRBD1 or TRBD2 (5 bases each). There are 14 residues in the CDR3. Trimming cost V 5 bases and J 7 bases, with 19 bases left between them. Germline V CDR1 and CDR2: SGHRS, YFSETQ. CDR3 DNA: TGCGCCAGCAGGTATCGGGACGCCCCTGTAGAGCAGTACTTC. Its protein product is CASRYRDAPVEQYF.

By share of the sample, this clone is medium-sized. The CDR3 region has the DNA TGTGCCAGCAGCCTCGGGACTAGCGGGATTTACAATGAGCAGTTCTTC. Translated: CASSLGTSGIYNEQFF. The chain recombines TRBV11-3 with TRBJ2-1, with 13 bases that match TRBD2. V gave up 5 bases and J gave up 4 bases; unmatched junction bases: 5. CDR1 and CDR2 from the germline V gene are SGHNT and YENEEA. The CDR3 runs 16 residues.

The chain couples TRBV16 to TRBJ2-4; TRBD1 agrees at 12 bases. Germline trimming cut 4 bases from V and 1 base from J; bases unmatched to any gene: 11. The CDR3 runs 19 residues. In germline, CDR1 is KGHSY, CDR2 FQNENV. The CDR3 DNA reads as TGTGCCAGCAGCCGCACTCCGGGACAGGGGGCGCGGGCCAAAAACATTCAGTACTTC. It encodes CASSRTPGQGARAKNIQYF.

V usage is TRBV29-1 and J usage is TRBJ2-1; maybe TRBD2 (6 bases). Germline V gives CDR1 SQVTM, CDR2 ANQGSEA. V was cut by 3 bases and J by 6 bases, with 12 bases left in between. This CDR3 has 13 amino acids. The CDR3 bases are TGCAGCGTTGATGGGGGGACGAGCAATGAGCAGTTCTTC. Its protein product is CSVDGGTSNEQFF.

The chain's CDR3 is CATGLAGEVGSTDTQYF. The DNA of the CDR3 is TGTGCCACTGGACTAGCGGGAGAGGTTGGAAGCACAGATACGCAGTATTTT. This sequence joins TRBV10-3 and TRBJ2-3; TRBD2 aligns across 13 bases. The CDR3 has 17 residues. With V trimmed by 10 bases and J by 0 bases, 10 bases remained unmatched. Germline CDR1 reads ENHRY; CDR2 reads SYGVKD.

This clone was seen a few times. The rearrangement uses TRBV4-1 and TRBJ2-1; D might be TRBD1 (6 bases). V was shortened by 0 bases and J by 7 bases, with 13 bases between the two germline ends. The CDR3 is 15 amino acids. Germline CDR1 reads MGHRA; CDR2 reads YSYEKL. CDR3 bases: TGCGCCAGCAGCCAAGATTCGGTCAGGGGTAATGAGCAGTTCTTC. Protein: CASSQDSVRGNEQFF.

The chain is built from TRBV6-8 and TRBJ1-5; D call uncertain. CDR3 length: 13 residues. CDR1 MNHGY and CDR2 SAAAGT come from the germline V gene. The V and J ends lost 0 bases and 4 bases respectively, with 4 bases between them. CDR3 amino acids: CASSYSLNQPQHF. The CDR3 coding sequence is TGTGCCAGCAGTTACTCGTTAAATCAGCCCCAGCATTTT.

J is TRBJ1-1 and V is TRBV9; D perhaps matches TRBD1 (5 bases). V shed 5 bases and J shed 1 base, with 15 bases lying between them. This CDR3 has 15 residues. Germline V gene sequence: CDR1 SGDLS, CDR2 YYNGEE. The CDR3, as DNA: TGTGCCAGCAGTGTAAGACAGTCGAAGAACACTGAAGCTTTCTTT. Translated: CASSVRQSKNTEAFF.

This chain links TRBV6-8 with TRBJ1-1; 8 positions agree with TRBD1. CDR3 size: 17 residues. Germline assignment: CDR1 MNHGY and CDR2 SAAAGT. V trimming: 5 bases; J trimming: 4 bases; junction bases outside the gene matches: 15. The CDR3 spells CASSSLGGQERSTEAFF. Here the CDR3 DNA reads TGTGCCAGCAGTAGCCTCGGGGGACAGGAGAGAAGCACTGAAGCTTTCTTT.

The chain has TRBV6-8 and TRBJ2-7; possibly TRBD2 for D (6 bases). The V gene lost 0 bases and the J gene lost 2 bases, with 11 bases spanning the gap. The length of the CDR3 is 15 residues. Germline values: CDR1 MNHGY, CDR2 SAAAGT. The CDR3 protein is CASSYSRDLAYEQYF. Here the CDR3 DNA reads TGTGCCAGCAGTTACTCCCGGGACTTAGCCTACGAGCAGTACTTC.

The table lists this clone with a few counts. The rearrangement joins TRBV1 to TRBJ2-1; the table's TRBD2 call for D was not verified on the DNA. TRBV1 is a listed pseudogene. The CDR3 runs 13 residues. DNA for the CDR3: TGCGCCAGCAGCCAAGATCATTCGAGAGAGCAGTTCTTC. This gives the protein CASSQDHSREQFF.

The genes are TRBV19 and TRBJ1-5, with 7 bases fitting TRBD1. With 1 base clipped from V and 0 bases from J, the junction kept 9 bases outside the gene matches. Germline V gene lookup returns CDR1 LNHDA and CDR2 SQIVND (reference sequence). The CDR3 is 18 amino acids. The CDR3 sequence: CASSIAGTAYYSNQPQHF. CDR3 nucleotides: TGTGCCAGTAGTATAGCAGGGACAGCTTATTATAGCAATCAGCCCCAGCATTTT.